These 8 T cell receptor beta chains share one sample of origin, sequenced in a study of siplizumab effects on memory and regulatory T cells. Using immunoSEQ multiplex PCR, the repertoire was profiled, and TCRdb retains in-frame clones only, with some absent. The data contain more than 90,000 clones, just under 95% of them singletons. Source material: non-Treg CD4+ T cells sorted from blood. The receptor set was obtained from a human donor in good health.

This chain links TRBV30 with TRBJ2-7; D is ambiguous. The CDR3 consists of 12 residues. Trimming shortened V by 4 bases and J by 2 bases, and 9 bases separated the two germline ends. The germline CDR1 and CDR2 sequences are GTSNPN and SVGIG (reference sequence). CDR3 coding DNA: TGTGCCTGGAATGCCCTAACCTACGAGCAGTACTTC. It yields the protein CAWNALTYEQYF.

The gene calls are TRBV6-5 and TRBJ2-3, with D perhaps matching TRBD2 (5 bases). V was trimmed by 8 bases and J by 0 bases, leaving 6 bases between them. The CDR3 extends over 12 amino acids. Germline values: CDR1 MNHEY, CDR2 SVGAGI. The CDR3 DNA sequence: TGTGCCAGCCGGACTAGCACAGATACGCAGTATTTT. It is translated as CASRTSTDTQYF.

The chain recombines TRBV6-5 with TRBJ1-6, with D perhaps matching TRBD1 (6 bases). Deletions cut 2 bases from V and 7 bases from J, with 6 bases between. In germline, CDR1 is MNHEY, CDR2 SVGAGI. This CDR3 is 13 amino acids long. In nucleotides, the CDR3 is TGTGCCAGCAGTTACCAGGGGAATTCACCCCTCCACTTT. It encodes CASSYQGNSPLHF.

This clone was detected a few times. The genes are TRBV10-3 and TRBJ1-1; tentatively, D is TRBD1 (5 bases). The CDR3 length is 14 residues. CDR1 is ENHRY, CDR2 SYGVKD, per germline. V was shortened by 3 bases and J by 4 bases, with 12 bases between the two germline ends. DNA for the CDR3: TGTGCCATCAGTGACAGGGTCGGGATCACTGAAGCTTTCTTT. It yields the protein CAISDRVGITEAFF.

This chain connects TRBV30 to TRBJ2-4, with D perhaps matching TRBD1 or TRBD2 (5 bases each). Germline V gene sequence: CDR1 GTSNPN, CDR2 SVGIG (reference sequence). CDR3 length: 14 amino acids. V gave up 6 bases and J gave up 8 bases, with 20 bases separating them. CDR3 DNA sequence: TGTGCCTGCTCTACTGGGGGATCAGGATACATTCAGTACTTC. This encodes CACSTGGSGYIQYF. Full variable domain (missing parts from reference TRBV30 and TRBJ2-4): SQTIHQWPATLVQPVGSPLSLECTVEGTSNPNLYWYRQAAGRGLQLLFYSVGIGQISSEVPQNLSASRPQDRQFILSSKKLLLSDSGFYLCACSTGGSGYIQYFGAGTRLSVL.

V is TRBV2 and J is TRBJ1-2; D ambiguous. CDR1 and CDR2 from the germline V gene are SNHLY and FYNNEI. Trimming removed 10 bases from V and 3 bases from J, with 15 bases in between. This CDR3 is built from 13 residues. The CDR3 spells CATPRRVDYGYTF. For the CDR3, the DNA is TGTGCCACCCCCCGAAGGGTTGACTATGGCTACACCTTC.

The chain couples TRBV27 to TRBJ2-7; perhaps TRBD2 as D (6 bases). The CDR3 runs 13 residues. The ends were cut back, 7 bases at V and 3 bases at J, with 13 bases in the middle. CDR1 is MNHEY and CDR2 is SMNVEV in the germline V gene (reference sequence). The CDR3 protein is CASTDRGNYEQYF. Here the CDR3 DNA reads TGTGCCAGCACAGATCGGGGGAACTACGAGCAGTACTTC.

The chain recombines TRBV6-5 with TRBJ2-3, with 9 positions matching TRBD1. CDR3 length: 14 amino acids. Trimming at V came to 8 bases and at J to 1 base, leaving 4 bases not matched to a gene. Per germline, CDR1 MNHEY and CDR2 SVGAGI. The CDR3 is CASAQGAGTDTQYF. The CDR3 DNA reads TGTGCCAGCGCACAGGGGGCTGGCACAGATACGCAGTATTTT.